These 27 T cell receptor beta chains came from one sample sequenced in a study of shared clonotypes between healthy human individuals. Some clones are missing from TCRdb's copy, which holds only in-frame ones; the method was immunoSEQ multiplex PCR. The data contain approximately 2,200,000 clones, more than 85% of them singletons. CD45RO-negative cells were positively selected for CCR7, leaving out terminally differentiated effector memory CD45RA+ cells. The source material was naive CD8+ T cells from PBMCs. The receptors originated from a young man in good health. Some clones in this sample may be carry-over from other donors' samples.

The chain is built from TRBV27 and TRBJ1-6, with D unresolved. Germline loops: CDR1 MNHEY, CDR2 SMNVEV (reference sequence). V lost 6 bases, J lost 10 bases, and 10 bases lay in between. This CDR3 comprises 12 residues. CDR3 DNA sequence: TGTGCCAGCAGACCAGGAGGATCACCCCTCCACTTT. Residues: CASRPGGSPLHF.

The chain joins TRBV19 to TRBJ1-4; D ambiguous. The CDR3 has 15 residues. Trimming pared 6 bases from V and 8 bases from J, leaving 19 bases between. Looked up from germline, CDR1 is LNHDA and CDR2 is SQIVND (reference sequence). CDR3 sequence: CASSQSQNLEEKLFF. The CDR3 DNA sequence: TGTGCCAGTAGCCAATCCCAAAATCTTGAAGAAAAACTGTTTTTT.

The CDR3 region has the DNA TGTGCCAGCAGTCTAGCGGGTTCCTACGAGCAGTACTTC. Protein product: CASSLAGSYEQYF. This chain connects TRBV6-5 to TRBJ2-7; 8 nucleotides agree with TRBD2. The CDR3 spans 13 residues. CDR1 and CDR2 from the germline V gene are MNHEY and SVGAGI. With V trimmed by 5 bases and J by 1 base, 1 base remained unmatched.

About this clone itself: Distinct nucleotide sequences in the sample also encode this CDR3. The chain carries TRBV9 and TRBJ2-7; D remains ambiguous. Trimming removed 3 bases from V and 1 base from J, with 5 bases in between. The CDR3 totals 12 residues. Germline V gene data show CDR1 as SGDLS and CDR2 as YYNGEE. The CDR3 region has the DNA TGTGCCAGCAGCGATGGTTCCTACGAGCAGTACTTC. This gives the protein CASSDGSYEQYF. Complete variable domain (other parts from reference TRBV9 and TRBJ2-7): DSGVTQTPKHLITATGQRVTLRCSPRSGDLSVYWYQQSLDQGLQFLIQYYNGEERAKGNILERFSAQQFPDLHSELNLSSLELGDSALYFCASSDGSYEQYFGPGTRLTVT.

This clone has a handful of counts. The chain is built from TRBV9 and TRBJ1-1; 8 bases line up with TRBD1. V gave up 4 bases and J gave up 1 base; unmatched junction bases: 6. CDR1 is SGDLS, CDR2 YYNGEE, per germline. The CDR3 is made up of 15 amino acids. This CDR3 reads CASSLNGQGNTEAFF. The CDR3 nucleotides read TGTGCCAGCAGCCTAAACGGACAGGGGAACACTGAAGCTTTCTTT. The full variable domain, with the rest looked up from reference TRBV9 and TRBJ1-1, is DSGVTQTPKHLITATGQRVTLRCSPRSGDLSVYWYQQSLDQGLQFLIQYYNGEERAKGNILERFSAQQFPDLHSELNLSSLELGDSALYFCASSLNGQGNTEAFFGQGTRLTVV.

This clone was counted only a few times. The V call is TRBV4-1, the J call TRBJ2-1, with unresolved D. Germline-derived CDR1 and CDR2 are MGHRA and YSYEKL. Deletions cut 0 bases from V and 3 bases from J, with 9 bases between. The CDR3 extends over 15 amino acids. CDR3 bases: TGCGCCAGCAGCCAAGAGACGGGCCTCTACAATGAGCAGTTCTTC. Translated, it gives CASSQETGLYNEQFF.

V gene TRBV28 combines with J gene TRBJ1-5; D perhaps matches TRBD1 (5 bases). This CDR3 has 14 amino acids. From germline, CDR1 is MDHEN and CDR2 SYDVKM. V shed 2 bases and J shed 6 bases, with 11 bases lying between them. CDR3 sequence: CASSLVGAGQPQHF. For the CDR3, the DNA is TGTGCCAGCAGTTTAGTAGGGGCTGGTCAGCCCCAGCATTTT.

Regarding this clone: The sample has other DNA sequences that encode this CDR3 too. The V and J genes are TRBV28 and TRBJ2-7, with D possibly being TRBD1 (5 bases). The V gene lost 2 bases and the J gene lost 0 bases, with 11 bases spanning the gap. CDR1 and CDR2 from the germline V gene are MDHEN and SYDVKM. This CDR3 region has 15 residues. DNA of the CDR3: TGTGCCAGCAGTTTAACAGGCCCAATCTCCTACGAGCAGTACTTC. As protein: CASSLTGPISYEQYF.

The gene calls are TRBV14 and TRBJ2-2; no clear D gene. Germline V gene data show CDR1 as SGHDN and CDR2 as FVKESK. Trimming pared 6 bases from V and 4 bases from J, leaving 6 bases between. The CDR3 is 12 amino acids. The chain's CDR3 is CASSYSTGELFF. Written as DNA, the CDR3 is TGTGCCAGCAGTTACAGCACCGGGGAGCTGTTTTTT.

The chain recombines TRBV7-2 with TRBJ2-5; weak D call: TRBD2 (6 bases). Looked up from germline, CDR1 is SGHTA and CDR2 is FQGNSA. V dropped 2 bases and J dropped 4 bases, with 17 bases sitting between them. The CDR3 runs 16 residues. In nucleotides, the CDR3 is TGTGCCAGCAGCTTAACCCCGGGACTGCGCCGAGAGACCCAGTACTTC. This sequence encodes CASSLTPGLRRETQYF.

The chain carries TRBV13 and TRBJ2-2; D possibly matches TRBD1 or TRBD2 (5 bases each). CDR3 length: 13 amino acids. Germline values: CDR1 PRHDT, CDR2 FYEKMQ (reference sequence). V lost 5 bases, J lost 8 bases, and 12 bases lay in between. CDR3 loop: CASSDGTPGELFF. The CDR3 DNA is TGTGCCAGCAGCGACGGGACGCCAGGGGAGCTGTTTTTT.

With respect to this clone: The identical CDR3 is also encoded by other nucleotide sequences in the sample. The gene calls are TRBV7-2 and TRBJ2-7; D not resolved. The germline gives CDR1 SGHTA, CDR2 FQGNSA. CDR3 length equals 11 residues. Trimming removed 2 bases at V and 4 bases at J, with 3 bases between. CDR3 region: CASSLYYEQYF. The DNA for the CDR3 is TGTGCCAGCAGCTTATATTACGAGCAGTACTTC.

This clone was seen just once. The chain uses TRBV7-9 and TRBJ2-1; 8 positions agree with TRBD2. Looked up from germline, CDR1 is SEHNR and CDR2 is FQNEAQ (reference sequence). V lost 0 bases to trimming and J lost 2 bases; unmatched junction nucleotides: 9. The CDR3 totals 18 residues. Here the CDR3 reads CASSLAPKAGAAYNEQFF. Here the CDR3 DNA reads TGTGCCAGCAGCTTAGCCCCTAAAGCGGGAGCCGCCTACAATGAGCAGTTCTTC.

The chain carries TRBV4-3 and TRBJ1-3; no definite D call. CDR3 length: 14 amino acids. Germline V lookup: CDR1 LGHNA, CDR2 YSLEER. The ends were cut back, 0 bases at V and 4 bases at J, with 7 bases in the middle. CDR3 residues: CASSQDSAGNTIYF. The CDR3, as DNA: TGCGCCAGCAGCCAAGACTCTGCAGGAAACACCATATATTTT.

The chain carries TRBV5-4 and TRBJ2-7; D may correspond to TRBD1 or TRBD2 (5 bases each). The CDR3 extends over 14 amino acids. V lost 1 base and J lost 2, with 10 bases in between. Looked up from germline, CDR1 is SGHNT and CDR2 is YYREEE (reference sequence). The CDR3 DNA reads as TGTGCCAGCAGCTTGTCTGGGACCACCTACGAGCAGTACTTC. Translated: CASSLSGTTYEQYF. Full variable domain (remainder filled in from reference TRBV5-4 and TRBJ2-7): ETGVTQSPTHLIKTRGQQVTLRCSSQSGHNTVSWYQQALGQGPQFIFQYYREEENGRGNFPPRFSGLQFPNYSSELNVNALELDDSALYLCASSLSGTTYEQYFGPGTRLTVT.

Concerning this clone itself: The same CDR3 arises from other DNA sequences in this sample as well. The V and J genes are TRBV27 and TRBJ1-2, with D unresolved. Germline assignment: CDR1 MNHEY and CDR2 SMNVEV (reference sequence). V was pared by 0 bases and J by 4 bases, with 6 bases between. The CDR3 extends over 13 amino acids. CDR3 sequence: CASSLSHSYGYTF. The CDR3 coding sequence is TGTGCCAGCAGTTTATCCCACTCCTATGGCTACACCTTC.

As DNA, the CDR3 is TGTGCCAGCAGCTCTATGGGGACCGGGGAGCTGTTTTTT. As protein: CASSSMGTGELFF. This chain links TRBV7-7 with TRBJ2-2; D is ambiguous. This CDR3 has 13 residues. CDR1 and CDR2 from the germline V gene are SSHAT and FNYEAQ (reference sequence). The V and J ends lost 4 bases and 5 bases respectively, with 8 bases between them.

Written as DNA, the CDR3 is TGTGCCAGCTCACCAGGACGATGGGATGGCTACACCTTC. Translating gives CASSPGRWDGYTF. The chain uses TRBV18 and TRBJ1-2, with D uncertain. Trimming shortened V by 2 bases and J by 6 bases, and 10 bases separated the two germline ends. Germline V gives CDR1 KGHSH, CDR2 LQKENI. The CDR3 contains 13 residues.

The J gene is TRBJ1-1, the V gene TRBV11-2; no firm D call. There are 14 residues in the CDR3. CDR1 and CDR2 from the germline V gene are SGHAT and FQNNGV. Trimming took off 0 bases at V and 2 bases at J, with 7 bases between the two ends. CDR3 protein: CASSLDNSNTEAFF. The CDR3 region has the DNA TGTGCCAGCAGCTTAGATAACAGTAACACTGAAGCTTTCTTT.

This clone was counted once. This chain joins TRBV9 and TRBJ2-4; 8 bases fit TRBD2. This CDR3 comprises 17 residues. The trim removed 0 bases at V and 2 bases at J, leaving 7 bases unmatched. Germline CDR1 and CDR2: SGDLS and YYNGEE. CDR3 in DNA: TGTGCCAGCAGCGTAGGACGGGAGGGCCTGACCAAAAACATTCAGTACTTC. Protein product: CASSVGREGLTKNIQYF.

The J gene is TRBJ1-5, the V gene TRBV27, with unresolved D. Germline CDR1 and CDR2: MNHEY and SMNVEV (reference sequence). The CDR3 has 11 amino acids. V was shortened by 4 bases and J by 5 bases, with 3 bases between the two germline ends. CDR3 residues: CASSSYQPQHF. As DNA, the CDR3 is TGTGCCAGCAGTTCTTATCAGCCCCAGCATTTT.

The genes are TRBV27 and TRBJ2-6; D gene unclear. Germline-derived CDR1 and CDR2 are MNHEY and SMNVEV (reference sequence). This CDR3 is built from 15 residues. V lost 8 bases and J 3 bases, leaving 14 bases between the germline ends. CDR3 in amino acids: CASWPPWGGANVLTF. CDR3 nucleotide sequence: TGTGCCAGCTGGCCCCCTTGGGGTGGGGCCAACGTCCTGACTTTC. Combining the CDR3 with reference TRBV27 and TRBJ2-6 gives the whole variable domain EAQVTQNPRYLITVTGKKLTVTCSQNMNHEYMSWYRQDPGLGLRQIYYSMNVEVTDKGDVPEGYKVSRKEKRNFPLILESPSPNQTSLYFCASWPPWGGANVLTFGAGSRLTVL.

V usage is TRBV28 and J usage is TRBJ1-1, with D unresolved. This CDR3 has 13 residues. V dropped 6 bases and J dropped 5 bases, with 13 bases sitting between them. In germline, CDR1 is MDHEN, CDR2 SYDVKM. CDR3 sequence reads: CASSHSRKTEAFF. The CDR3 region has the DNA TGTGCCAGCAGCCATTCGAGGAAAACTGAAGCTTTCTTT.

V and J are TRBV7-2 and TRBJ1-1; D remains ambiguous. This CDR3 contains 15 residues. The germline gives CDR1 SGHTA, CDR2 FQGNSA. V was cut by 1 base and J by 4 bases, with 13 bases left in between. CDR3: CASSLGDWGATEAFF. In DNA, the CDR3 is TGTGCCAGCAGCTTAGGGGATTGGGGTGCCACTGAAGCTTTCTTT.

V and J are TRBV27 and TRBJ1-1; possibly TRBD1 for D (6 bases). The CDR3 sequence is 19 residues long. Trimming took off 5 bases at V and 6 bases at J, with 31 bases between the two ends. The germline V gene encodes CDR1 MNHEY and CDR2 SMNVEV (reference sequence). As DNA, the CDR3 is TGTGCCAGCAGTCCCCTCCGCCGGGCAGGGGCTCATCGCGACGCTGAAGCTTTCTTT. This gives the protein CASSPLRRAGAHRDAEAFF.

This rearrangement joins TRBV6-6 to TRBJ2-3; D uncertain. The length of the CDR3 is 14 residues. Between the trimmed V and J ends, which lost 5 bases and 4 bases, there was a span of 13 bases. The germline CDR1 and CDR2 sequences are MNHNY and SVGAGI (reference sequence). CDR3 DNA sequence: TGTGCCAGCAGTCTACGGACCGTGGCAGATACGCAGTATTTT. Translation gives CASSLRTVADTQYF.

The chain uses TRBV11-2 and TRBJ2-7, with 12 bases fitting TRBD2. The V gene's germline CDR1 is SGHAT and CDR2 FQNNGV. Germline trimming cut 4 bases from V and 2 bases from J; bases unmatched to any gene: 6. CDR3 length: 16 amino acids. CDR3 region: CASSWLAGGSAYEQYF. As DNA, the CDR3 is TGTGCCAGCAGCTGGCTAGCGGGAGGGTCGGCCTACGAGCAGTACTTC.